Listed below are T cell receptor beta chains from one sample, sequenced in a study of blood T cell repertoires in COVID-19. TCRdb's copy holds only in-frame clones and misses some; the assay was immunoSEQ multiplex PCR. The table lists over 85,000 clones, over 70% of them singletons. The sample comprised peripheral blood. These TCRs come from a man between 65 and 85 years old with acute or convalescent COVID-19. The CDR3 runs from the conserved cysteine through the conserved F or W. Fields, in order: CDR3 length, clone size, J gene, V gene, D gene, CDR3 protein, CDR3 DNA. A D gene is named only where the DNA matches it firmly. Not every row has a clone size; where given, it reads once, few, many or a size class.

len: 14; abundance: NA; j_gene: TRBJ1-2; v_gene: TRBV19; d_gene: NA; CDR3aa: CASSPWRGGYGYTF; CDR3nt: TGTGCCAGTAGTCCTTGGAGGGGGGGCTATGGCTACACCTTC
len: 14; abundance: NA; j_gene: TRBJ1-4; v_gene: TRBV28; d_gene: NA; CDR3aa: CASSLQGGSEKLFF; CDR3nt: TGTGCCAGCAGTTTACAGGGCGGAAGTGAAAAACTGTTTTTT
len: 15; abundance: NA; j_gene: TRBJ2-7; v_gene: TRBV7-9; d_gene: TRBD2; CDR3aa: CASSFSLAGVGEQYF; CDR3nt: TGTGCCAGCAGCTTTAGTCTAGCGGGAGTGGGGGAGCAGTACTTC
len: 13; abundance: NA; j_gene: TRBJ1-2; v_gene: TRBV28; d_gene: TRBD1; CDR3aa: CAVRDSLHYGYTF; CDR3nt: TGTGCCGTCAGGGACAGCCTGCACTATGGCTACACCTTC
len: 13; abundance: NA; j_gene: TRBJ2-1; v_gene: TRBV6-4; d_gene: NA; CDR3aa: CASSVNVQMIQFF; CDR3nt: TGTGCCAGCAGTGTTAACGTCCAGATGATCCAGTTCTTC
len: 14; abundance: NA; j_gene: TRBJ2-7; v_gene: TRBV7-9; d_gene: TRBD1; CDR3aa: CASSPGTGSYEQYF; CDR3nt: TGTGCCAGCAGCCCCGGGACAGGGTCCTACGAGCAGTACTTC
len: 19; abundance: once; j_gene: TRBJ2-1; v_gene: TRBV28; d_gene: NA; CDR3aa: CASSLLALGTSRRYNEQFF; CDR3nt: TGTGCCAGCAGTTTATTAGCTCTCGGTACTAGCCGGCGATACAATGAGCAGTTCTTC
len: 13; abundance: NA; j_gene: TRBJ2-3; v_gene: TRBV29-1; d_gene: TRBD2; CDR3aa: CSLDSGGTDTQYF; CDR3nt: TGCAGCTTGGATAGCGGGGGCACAGATACGCAGTATTTT
len: 17; abundance: NA; j_gene: TRBJ2-2; v_gene: TRBV7-6; d_gene: TRBD2; CDR3aa: CASSSFSGRKNTGELFF; CDR3nt: TGTGCCAGCAGCTCCTTTAGCGGGAGAAAGAACACCGGGGAGCTGTTTTTT
len: 15; abundance: NA; j_gene: TRBJ1-3; v_gene: TRBV5-6; d_gene: NA; CDR3aa: CASSLRGARGNTIYF; CDR3nt: TGTGCCAGCAGCTTGCGGGGGGCCCGGGGCAACACCATATATTTT
len: 14; abundance: NA; j_gene: TRBJ2-4; v_gene: TRBV7-2; d_gene: NA; CDR3aa: CASSLVGQGNIQYF; CDR3nt: TGTGCCAGCAGCTTAGTGGGGCAGGGGAACATTCAGTACTTC
len: 16; abundance: NA; j_gene: TRBJ1-1; v_gene: TRBV6-1; d_gene: NA; CDR3aa: CASTDRTERQNTEAFF; CDR3nt: TGTGCCAGCACTGATAGGACAGAGCGGCAGAACACTGAAGCTTTCTTT
len: 19; abundance: NA; j_gene: TRBJ2-1; v_gene: TRBV6-1; d_gene: TRBD1; CDR3aa: CASSEVGQSQISSYNEQFF; CDR3nt: TGTGCCAGCAGTGAGGTGGGACAGAGCCAAATAAGCTCCTACAATGAGCAGTTCTTC
len: 14; abundance: NA; j_gene: TRBJ1-1; v_gene: TRBV10-3; d_gene: NA; CDR3aa: CAITGSGRGTEAFF; CDR3nt: TGTGCCATTACGGGAAGCGGGAGGGGGACTGAAGCTTTCTTT
len: 15; abundance: NA; j_gene: TRBJ2-2; v_gene: TRBV5-4; d_gene: NA; CDR3aa: CASSLFQGQTGELFF; CDR3nt: TGTGCCAGCAGCTTGTTCCAGGGCCAGACCGGGGAGCTGTTTTTT
len: 13; abundance: few; j_gene: TRBJ2-1; v_gene: TRBV24-1; d_gene: TRBD2; CDR3aa: CATTTSEGNEQFF; CDR3nt: TGTGCCACCACGACTAGCGAAGGCAATGAGCAGTTCTTC
len: 14; abundance: few; j_gene: TRBJ1-6; v_gene: TRBV29-1; d_gene: TRBD1; CDR3aa: CSARDRGAYSPLHF; CDR3nt: TGCAGCGCAAGGGACAGGGGGGCTTATTCACCCCTCCACTTT
len: 11; abundance: NA; j_gene: TRBJ2-5; v_gene: TRBV2; d_gene: NA; CDR3aa: CASTGEETQYF; CDR3nt: TGTGCCAGCACAGGGGAAGAGACCCAGTACTTC
len: 12; abundance: NA; j_gene: TRBJ2-1; v_gene: TRBV28; d_gene: NA; CDR3aa: CASSPWTGEQFF; CDR3nt: TGTGCCAGCAGTCCCTGGACTGGTGAGCAGTTCTTC
len: 14; abundance: NA; j_gene: TRBJ2-7; v_gene: TRBV4-2; d_gene: NA; CDR3aa: CASSQGPISYEQYF; CDR3nt: TGTGCCAGCAGCCAGGGGCCGATCTCCTACGAGCAGTACTTC
len: 16; abundance: NA; j_gene: TRBJ1-5; v_gene: TRBV18; d_gene: NA; CDR3aa: CASSPGTRGRGQPQHF; CDR3nt: TGTGCCAGCTCACCCGGGACAAGGGGTAGGGGTCAGCCCCAGCATTTT
len: 13; abundance: NA; j_gene: TRBJ2-7; v_gene: TRBV5-4; d_gene: NA; CDR3aa: CASSLDGSREQYF; CDR3nt: TGTGCCAGCAGCTTGGACGGTTCCAGGGAGCAGTACTTC
len: 16; abundance: NA; j_gene: TRBJ2-1; v_gene: TRBV5-4; d_gene: TRBD2; CDR3aa: CASSWGLAGTYNEQFF; CDR3nt: TGTGCCAGCAGCTGGGGGCTAGCGGGAACCTACAATGAGCAGTTCTTC
len: 14; abundance: once; j_gene: TRBJ1-5; v_gene: TRBV5-8; d_gene: TRBD1; CDR3aa: CATGTGGTNQPQHF; CDR3nt: TGTGCCACCGGGACAGGGGGCACCAATCAGCCCCAGCATTTT
len: 15; abundance: few; j_gene: TRBJ2-1; v_gene: TRBV6-5; d_gene: NA; CDR3aa: CASSADWSSYNEQFF; CDR3nt: TGTGCCAGCAGCGCCGACTGGAGCTCCTACAATGAGCAGTTCTTC
len: 14; abundance: NA; j_gene: TRBJ1-3; v_gene: TRBV29-1; d_gene: NA; CDR3aa: CSVEGPGPGNTIYF; CDR3nt: TGCAGCGTTGAAGGACCGGGTCCTGGAAACACCATATATTTT
len: 13; abundance: once; j_gene: TRBJ2-3; v_gene: TRBV24-1; d_gene: NA; CDR3aa: CATSGDSTDTQYF; CDR3nt: TGTGCCACCAGTGGAGATAGCACAGATACGCAGTATTTT
len: 16; abundance: NA; j_gene: TRBJ2-5; v_gene: TRBV27; d_gene: TRBD1; CDR3aa: CASSPRATGYQETQYF; CDR3nt: TGTGCCAGCAGTCCAAGAGCGACAGGGTACCAAGAGACCCAGTACTTC